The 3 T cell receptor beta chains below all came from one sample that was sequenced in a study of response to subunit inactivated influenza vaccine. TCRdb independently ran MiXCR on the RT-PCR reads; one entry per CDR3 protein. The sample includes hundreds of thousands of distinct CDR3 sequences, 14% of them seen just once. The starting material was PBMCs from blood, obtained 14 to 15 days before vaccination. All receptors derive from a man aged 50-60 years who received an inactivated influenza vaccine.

The CDR3 region is CASTLAGGLNEQFF. DNA for the CDR3: TGCGCCAGCACACTAGCGGGAGGGCTAAATGAGCAGTTCTTC. The chain combines TRBV5-1 with TRBJ2-1; 13 positions agree with TRBD2. The V segment lost 6 bases and the J segment 7 bases; nucleotides outside the gene matches: 4. This CDR3 region has 14 residues. Germline values: CDR1 SGHRS, CDR2 YFSETQ.

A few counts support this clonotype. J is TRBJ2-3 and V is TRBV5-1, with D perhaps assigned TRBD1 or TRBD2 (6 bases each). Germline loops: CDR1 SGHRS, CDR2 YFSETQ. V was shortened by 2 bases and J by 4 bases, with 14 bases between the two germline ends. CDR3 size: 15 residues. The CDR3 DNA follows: TGCGCCAGCAGCTTTTCGGGGGCGCGCGCAGATACGCAGTATTTT. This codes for CASSFSGARADTQYF. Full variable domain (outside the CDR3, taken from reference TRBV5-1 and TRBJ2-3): KAGVTQTPRYLIKTRGQQVTLSCSPISGHRSVSWYQQTPGQGLQFLFEYFSETQRNKGNFPGRFSGRQFSNSRSEMNVSTLELGDSALYLCASSFSGARADTQYFGPGTRLTVL.

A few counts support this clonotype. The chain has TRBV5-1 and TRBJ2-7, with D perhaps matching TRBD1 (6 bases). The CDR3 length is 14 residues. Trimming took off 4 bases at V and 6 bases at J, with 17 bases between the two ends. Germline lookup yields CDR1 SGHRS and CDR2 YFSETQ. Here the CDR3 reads CASSDGTSRGEQYF. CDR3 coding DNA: TGCGCCAGCAGCGACGGGACATCTAGAGGCGAGCAGTACTTC.